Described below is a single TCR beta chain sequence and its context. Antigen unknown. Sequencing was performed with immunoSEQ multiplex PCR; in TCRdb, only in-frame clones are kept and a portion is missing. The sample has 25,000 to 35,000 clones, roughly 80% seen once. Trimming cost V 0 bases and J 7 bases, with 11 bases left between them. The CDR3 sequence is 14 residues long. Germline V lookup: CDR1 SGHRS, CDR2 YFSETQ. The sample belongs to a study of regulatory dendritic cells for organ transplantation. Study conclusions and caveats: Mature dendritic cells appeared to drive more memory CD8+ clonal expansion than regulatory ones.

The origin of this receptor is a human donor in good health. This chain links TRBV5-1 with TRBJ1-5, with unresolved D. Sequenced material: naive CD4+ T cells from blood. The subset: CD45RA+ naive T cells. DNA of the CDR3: TGCGCCAGCAGCTTGGAAGGGCGGGGACAGCCCCAGCATTTT. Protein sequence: CASSLEGRGQPQHF.